A single sample gave rise to the 17 T cell receptor beta chains below, sequenced in a study of blood T cell repertoires in COVID-19. Repertoires were generated with immunoSEQ multiplex PCR, while TCRdb's copy carries only in-frame clones and drops some. The data contain 150,000 to 200,000 clones, approximately 90% of them singletons. The material sequenced was peripheral blood. These receptor sequences come from a man aged 45-65 years with acute or convalescent COVID-19.

This chain connects TRBV7-2 to TRBJ2-1; 10 positions agree with TRBD2. CDR1 and CDR2 (germline): SGHTA, FQGNSA. V trimming: 0 bases; J trimming: 7 bases; junction bases outside the gene matches: 6. The CDR3 is 16 residues long. The CDR3 here is CASSLAAGGPWNEQFF. CDR3 nucleotide sequence: TGTGCCAGCAGCTTAGCAGCGGGGGGGCCATGGAATGAGCAGTTCTTC.

The chain has TRBV28 and TRBJ1-2, with TRBD1 as a possible D gene (6 bases). The CDR3 extends over 15 amino acids. CDR1 and CDR2 from the germline V gene are MDHEN and SYDVKM. V gave up 6 bases and J gave up 4 bases, with 18 bases separating them. CDR3 sequence (DNA): TGTGCCAGCAGCTTACCAGGGGCAATAAGCTATGGCTACACCTTC. Amino acid sequence: CASSLPGAISYGYTF.

This chain connects TRBV6-5 to TRBJ2-5, with D unresolved. Trimming pared 5 bases from V and 7 bases from J, leaving 8 bases between. Germline loops: CDR1 MNHEY, CDR2 SVGAGI. The CDR3 loop spans 11 amino acids. CDR3: CASSTRGTQYF. The CDR3 region has the DNA TGTGCCAGCAGTACCCGAGGGACCCAGTACTTC.

The rearrangement uses TRBV5-1 and TRBJ2-3; 12 nucleotides match TRBD1. V trimming: 4 bases; J trimming: 4 bases; junction bases outside the gene matches: 4. CDR1 SGHRS and CDR2 YFSETQ come from the germline V gene. The CDR3 runs to 15 residues. CDR3 region: CASSPGTGGADTQYF. DNA for the CDR3: TGCGCCAGCAGCCCCGGGACAGGGGGCGCAGATACGCAGTATTTT.

The chain's CDR3 is CASSRQVQETQYF. DNA of the CDR3: TGTGCCAGTAGTAGACAGGTACAAGAGACCCAGTACTTC. The chain recombines TRBV19 with TRBJ2-5; weak D call: TRBD1 (6 bases). This CDR3 is 13 amino acids long. V shed 4 bases and J shed 2 bases, with 8 bases lying between them. CDR1 LNHDA and CDR2 SQIVND come from the germline V gene (reference sequence).

The CDR3 bases are TGTGCCAGCAACGGGCAGGGGGCATCGAACACCATATATTTT. This codes for CASNGQGASNTIYF. The J gene is TRBJ1-3, the V gene TRBV28; TRBD1 matches 8 bases. Germline CDR1 reads MDHEN; CDR2 reads SYDVKM. The CDR3 totals 14 residues. The V and J ends lost 7 bases and 7 bases, in that order; junction bases with no gene match: 9. The whole variable domain, remainder taken from reference TRBV28 and TRBJ1-3, is DVKVTQSSRYLVKRTGEKVFLECVQDMDHENMFWYRQDPGLGLRLIYFSYDVKMKEKGDIPEGYSVSREKKERFSLILESASTNQTSMYLCASNGQGASNTIYFGEGSWLTVV.

This chain links TRBV29-1 with TRBJ1-5, with D unclear. This CDR3 is built from 13 residues. V was clipped by 6 bases and J by 5 bases, with 14 bases between them. Looked up from germline, CDR1 is SQVTM and CDR2 is ANQGSEA. CDR3 sequence: CSVRWRVDQPQHF. DNA of the CDR3: TGCAGCGTGAGATGGCGGGTCGATCAGCCCCAGCATTTT.

CDR3 nucleotides: TGTGCCAGCAGTGAGAGATTAGGGACTACTGAAGCTTTCTTT. Protein sequence: CASSERLGTTEAFF. The chain is built from TRBV2 and TRBJ1-1, with a possible D match to TRBD1 (5 bases). This CDR3 has 14 residues. The V gene's germline CDR1 is SNHLY and CDR2 FYNNEI. With 3 bases removed from V and 5 bases from J, the gap between germline ends came to 13 bases.

This chain uses TRBV20-1 with TRBJ1-1, with a weak D call TRBD1 (6 bases). The germline V and J ends were trimmed by 7 bases and 6 bases, with 9 bases remaining between them. The CDR3 is 10 residues long. CDR1 is DFQATT and CDR2 is SNEGSKA in the germline V gene (reference sequence). CDR3 amino acids: CSVRGSEAFF. CDR3 DNA sequence: TGCAGTGTAAGGGGGTCTGAAGCTTTCTTT.

This chain uses TRBV5-8 with TRBJ2-5, with 9 bases matching TRBD2. The junction had 6 bases not matched to a gene; V was cut back by 4 bases and J by 5 bases. Germline CDR1 SGHTS, CDR2 YDEGEE. This CDR3 has 14 residues. The CDR3 region is CASSHLAGGETQYF. The CDR3 DNA reads as TGTGCCAGCAGCCATTTGGCGGGGGGGGAGACCCAGTACTTC.

The chain couples TRBV11-2 to TRBJ2-7; no definite D call. CDR3 length: 15 amino acids. Germline CDR1 is SGHAT and CDR2 is FQNNGV. With 0 bases removed from V and 0 bases from J, the gap between germline ends came to 9 bases. The CDR3, as DNA: TGTGCCAGCAGCTTAGATCTCTATAGCTCCTACGAGCAGTACTTC. This sequence encodes CASSLDLYSSYEQYF.

The chain uses TRBV7-2 and TRBJ2-3; 15 bases match TRBD2. CDR1 is SGHTA, CDR2 FQGNSA, per germline. The CDR3 spans 19 residues. Unmatched junction bases numbered 8, after V lost 1 base and J lost 3 bases. The CDR3 is CASSLVAGTSGGRTDTQYF. The CDR3 DNA reads TGTGCCAGCAGCTTAGTGGCAGGGACTAGCGGGGGGAGGACAGATACGCAGTATTTT. Full variable domain (outside the CDR3, taken from reference TRBV7-2 and TRBJ2-3): GAGVSQSPSNKVTEKGKDVELRCDPISGHTALYWYRQSLGQGLEFLIYFQGNSAPDKSGLPSDRFSAERTGGSVSTLTIQRTQQEDSAVYLCASSLVAGTSGGRTDTQYFGPGTRLTVL.

This chain connects TRBV20-1 to TRBJ1-1; D possibly corresponds to TRBD1 (6 bases). The CDR3 length is 14 residues. Germline CDR1 reads DFQATT; CDR2 reads SNEGSKA (reference sequence). V was shortened by 3 bases and J by 5 bases, with 16 bases between the two germline ends. CDR3 amino acids: CSASGGGAQTEAFF. The CDR3 DNA reads as TGCAGTGCTAGTGGCGGGGGCGCACAGACTGAAGCTTTCTTT.

This chain uses TRBV27 with TRBJ2-4; D perhaps matches TRBD2 (5 bases). The CDR3 extends over 16 amino acids. Deletions cut 5 bases from V and 0 bases from J, with 14 bases between. CDR1 is MNHEY and CDR2 is SMNVEV in the germline V gene (reference sequence). In DNA, the CDR3 is TGTGCCAGCAGTCAACCGTCCGGACTAGCCAAAAACATTCAGTACTTC. Translating gives CASSQPSGLAKNIQYF.

The chain carries TRBV18 and TRBJ1-2, with 8 bases fitting TRBD1. Germline V lookup: CDR1 KGHSH, CDR2 LQKENI. The CDR3 extends over 13 amino acids. The V gene end was trimmed by 6 bases and the J gene end by 6 bases; junction bases not matched to a gene: 6. This chain's CDR3 is CASSLTGDNGYTF. DNA for the CDR3: TGTGCCAGCTCCTTGACAGGGGATAATGGCTACACCTTC.

This rearrangement joins TRBV9 to TRBJ1-2; D is unclear. The CDR3 extends over 13 amino acids. Germline loops: CDR1 SGDLS, CDR2 YYNGEE. V was pared by 3 bases and J by 8 bases, with 14 bases between. CDR3 region: CASSEAPRGGYTF. For the CDR3, the DNA is TGTGCCAGCAGCGAGGCCCCCCGAGGGGGCTACACCTTC.

The chain combines TRBV12-5 with TRBJ1-3; D is uncertain. Trimming stripped 6 bases from V and 4 bases from J, with 7 bases between. CDR3 length: 12 amino acids. Per the germline V gene, CDR1 is LGHNT and CDR2 is FRNRAP. The CDR3 sequence is CASGSSGNTIYF. The CDR3 DNA reads TGTGCTAGTGGCTCGAGCGGAAACACCATATATTTT.